Listed here is a single T cell receptor (beta chain). What it binds is not known. The data derive from a study of siplizumab effects on memory and regulatory T cells. Study observations and caveats: Siplizumab gave mappable alloreactive CD4+ clones an average Treg-derived fraction of about 72%, against roughly 30% in controls.

Assay: immunoSEQ multiplex PCR; the TCRdb copy retains only in-frame clones and omits some. The repertoire holds 90,000 to 130,000 clones, with roughly 90% as singletons. Trimming left V 5 bases short and J 5 bases short, with 16 bases between. Germline V CDR1 and CDR2: LNHDA, SQIVND (reference sequence). This CDR3 comprises 14 residues. This TCR came from a human donor in good health. This rearrangement joins TRBV19 to TRBJ2-7; a weak D match, TRBD1 (7 bases). The sample taken for sequencing was CD4+ T cells sorted from blood. The CDR3, as DNA: TGTGCCAGTAGTGATGGAGGGGGCCGGGACGAGCAGTACTTC. Its translation is CASSDGGGRDEQYF.